The rows below give T cell receptor beta chains drawn from one sample of a study of blood T cells in healthy people across ages. TCRdb re-analysed the 5' RACE reads in MiXCR, keeping a single row per CDR3 protein. The sample lists 1.2 million to 1.5 million distinct CDR3 sequences; roughly 64% were seen once. The sequenced sample consisted of blood. The origin of the receptors is a man younger than 35 in good health. Each CDR3 is given with its conserved first and last residue. D genes are given only for firm matches.

j_call | v_call | d_call | cdr3_aa | cdr3_nt
TRBJ2-1 | TRBV6-5 | . | CASSLRFDEQFF | TGTGCCAGCAGCCTCCGCTTCGATGAGCAGTTCTTC
TRBJ1-6 | TRBV20-1 | . | CSANGVRNSPLHF | TGCAGTGCTAACGGGGTTAGGAATTCACCCCTCCACTTT
TRBJ2-3 | TRBV18 | . | CASSSGRSTDTQYF | TGTGCCAGCTCATCGGGACGATCCACAGATACGCAGTATTTT
TRBJ1-6 | TRBV6-1 | TRBD1 | CASSRQGTNSPLHF | TGTGCCAGCAGCCGACAGGGGACAAATTCACCCCTCCACTTT
TRBJ2-1 | TRBV7-9 | . | CASQGGDIYNEQFF | TGTGCCAGCCAGGGTGGGGACATCTACAATGAGCAGTTCTTC
TRBJ2-7 | TRBV2 | . | CASRAMGGVYEQYF | TGTGCCAGCAGGGCAATGGGCGGGGTCTACGAGCAGTACTTC
TRBJ1-1 | TRBV29-1 | TRBD1 | CSDQQGAEAFF | TGCAGCGACCAACAGGGGGCTGAAGCTTTCTTT
TRBJ1-4 | TRBV20-1 | . | CSARVRDNLFF | TGCAGTGCTAGAGTCCGGGACAACCTGTTTTTT
TRBJ2-1 | TRBV29-1 | TRBD1 | CSVELRGLVNEQFF | TGCAGCGTTGAGTTAAGGGGGCTCGTGAATGAGCAGTTCTTC
TRBJ2-1 | TRBV29-1 | TRBD2 | CSVWGVGGSSYNEQFF | TGCAGCGTTTGGGGGGTGGGCGGGAGCTCCTACAATGAGCAGTTCTTC
TRBJ2-5 | TRBV20-1 | . | CSARLVGEETQYF | TGCAGTGCTAGACTGGTCGGAGAAGAGACCCAGTACTTC
TRBJ2-5 | TRBV7-9 | . | CASSSGPDGETQYF | TGTGCCAGCAGCTCAGGACCCGATGGGGAGACCCAGTACTTC
TRBJ2-4 | TRBV11-2 | . | CASSSRGVGVGIQYF | TGTGCCAGCAGCTCCCGTGGGGTCGGAGTGGGCATTCAGTACTTC
TRBJ1-1 | TRBV4-1 | TRBD1 | CASRRQGWNTEAFF | TGCGCCAGCAGGCGACAGGGCTGGAACACTGAAGCTTTCTTT
TRBJ2-1 | TRBV11-2 | TRBD2 | CASSLGLAGEWSSYNEQFF | TGTGCCAGCAGCTTGGGACTAGCGGGAGAATGGAGCTCCTACAATGAGCAGTTCTTC
TRBJ2-3 | TRBV3-1 | . | CASSQSQATDTQYF | TGTGCCAGCAGCCAAAGTCAGGCAACAGATACGCAGTATTTT